This T cell receptor (beta chain) was identified during a study of T-cell reconstitution after alpha-beta-depleted transplantation in children. TCRbeta library construction was performed incorporating unique molecular identifiers. MiXCR, run by TCRdb on the PCR reads, gives a single entry per CDR3 protein. The sample lists about 580,000 distinct CDR3 sequences, 20% to 25% seen once, with 13% to 15% in the top ten. CDR3 length: 16 residues. Germline V CDR1 and CDR2: SGHNT, YENEEA. Losses at the gene ends were 5 bases for V and 4 bases for J; bases not matched to a gene: 12. V usage is TRBV11-3 and J usage is TRBJ2-3; 7 bases are shared with TRBD1. The sample here was PBMCs, mostly from graft donor cells, taken 360 days after TCRalphabeta/CD19-depleted stem cell transplant. The TCR was taken from a boy under two years old who had a stem cell transplant for acute myeloid leukemia, so the T cells may come from the graft donor. CDR3 sequence (DNA): TGTGCCAGCAGCCCTAAAACAGGGGCTTTGGCAGATACGCAGTATTTT. This encodes CASSPKTGALADTQYF.